This T cell receptor beta chain comes out of a study of metastatic and nonmetastatic thyroid tumors. The wider study: Where malignant and benign thyroid patients were concerned, repertoires were compared across blood and tumor or nodule tissue. Study-wide points: The reported finding was significantly higher TCR beta diversity in malignant thyroid tumors relative to benign nodules, in blood and tumor.

Ahead of thyroid surgery, no patient had received treatment of any kind. Remarks on this clone: The target antigen is unknown. The junction differs from germline at one of its ends, possibly a read error.

Under the authors' procedure: Researchers built a distant-metastasis classifier for papillary thyroid cancer that drew on CDR3 differences across clinicopathological groups. With MiXCR, TCRdb called clones anew from the PCR reads. These V and J calls rely on TCRdb rather than the paper's analysis. The table has about 62,000 clones, more than 3.5% seen once; the top ten hold approximately 20%. This CDR3 region has 17 residues. Germline values: CDR1 MNHEY, CDR2 SMNVEV (reference sequence). Input material: blood. This clonotype was sampled from a female donor with papillary thyroid cancer or a benign thyroid nodule (not recorded which). Some clones in this sample may be carry-over from other donors' samples. The chain employs TRBV27 and TRBJ2-7; D perhaps matches TRBD1 (6 bases). The CDR3 here is CASNLKFNRDKSYEQYF. CDR3 sequence (DNA): TGTGCCAGCAATTTAAAGTTCAACAGGGACAAATCCTACGAGCAGTACTTC.